This passage covers 30 T cell receptor beta chains from one sample sequenced in a study of identical twins. TCRdb reanalysed the 5' RACE reads using MiXCR and keeps one entry per CDR3 protein. The table has 200,000 to 250,000 distinct CDR3 sequences, over 5% seen once; the top ten hold roughly 14%. The same sample was also studied in work on T cells expressing NK-cell markers.

Sequenced input: CD8+ T cells sorted from blood. These TCRs come from a woman between 18 and 30 years old in good health.

J is TRBJ2-6 and V is TRBV7-9, with 8 bases that match TRBD1. Unmatched junction bases numbered 3, after V lost 3 bases and J lost 2 bases. The CDR3 consists of 16 residues. Germline V gene data show CDR1 as SEHNR and CDR2 as FQNEAQ (reference sequence). The CDR3 sequence: CASSFRGLTGANVLTF. The CDR3 nucleotides read TGTGCCAGCAGCTTCAGGGGGCTGACTGGGGCCAACGTCCTGACTTTC.

This clonotype has a handful of counts. V and J are TRBV21-1 and TRBJ1-2; the table assigns TRBD1, which was not confirmed against the DNA. TRBV21-1 represents a pseudogene. The CDR3 totals 12 residues. The CDR3 nucleotides are TGTGCCAGCAGCAAAAAAGACAGTGGCTACACCTTC. Protein product: CASSKKDSGYTF.

V and J are TRBV27 and TRBJ2-7; TRBD1 agrees at 10 bases. CDR3 length: 15 amino acids. Germline values: CDR1 MNHEY, CDR2 SMNVEV (reference sequence). The junction had 5 bases not matched to a gene; V was cut back by 1 base and J by 5 bases. The CDR3 region is CASSLWDRGLHEQYF. CDR3 nucleotide sequence: TGTGCCAGCAGTTTATGGGACAGGGGCCTTCACGAGCAGTACTTC.

This clonotype was recorded at least ten times. CDR3 residues: CASSFIKVSGANVLTF. In nucleotides, the CDR3 is TGTGCCAGCAGTTTTATTAAGGTTTCTGGGGCCAACGTCCTGACTTTC. The chain has TRBV12-3 or TRBV12-4 and TRBJ2-6; no clear D. The CDR3 length is 16 residues. Trimming removed 3 bases at V and 1 base at J, with 10 bases between.

The CDR3: CASSPSFFEKLFF. The CDR3 nucleotides are TGTGCCAGCAGCCCCTCTTTCTTTGAAAAACTGTTTTTT. V is TRBV27 and J is TRBJ1-4; D is uncertain. The ends were cut back, 6 bases at V and 7 bases at J, with 12 bases in the middle. The V gene's germline CDR1 is MNHEY and CDR2 SMNVEV (reference sequence). The CDR3 sequence is 13 residues long.

This clonotype came up many times. The chain links TRBV7-9 to TRBJ2-2; 8 positions agree with TRBD2. The germline V gene has CDR1 SEHNR and CDR2 FQNEAQ (reference sequence). The CDR3 spans 14 residues. Losses at the gene ends were 7 bases for V and 7 bases for J; bases not matched to a gene: 8. The CDR3 coding sequence is TGTGCCAGCAAGGAGCGGGGGACCGTCGGGGAGCTGTTTTTT. It translates to CASKERGTVGELFF.

The chain has TRBV7-9 and TRBJ2-1, with D perhaps TRBD1 (5 bases). The CDR3 extends over 16 amino acids. Germline assignment: CDR1 SEHNR and CDR2 FQNEAQ (reference sequence). Trimming pared 4 bases from V and 5 bases from J, leaving 18 bases between. The CDR3 region has the DNA TGTGCCAGCAGCTCCCTTTGGGGCAGGGAAAACAATGAGCAGTTCTTC. It is translated as CASSSLWGRENNEQFF.

The chain carries TRBV7-4 and TRBJ1-1; D not certain. Trimming left V 6 bases short and J 3 bases short, with 11 bases between. The germline V gene has CDR1 SGHVT and CDR2 SQSDAQ. This CDR3 region has 13 residues. Here the CDR3 reads CASSLRTYTEAFF. The CDR3 region has the DNA TGTGCCAGCAGTTTACGAACCTACACTGAAGCTTTCTTT.

This clonotype turned up a few times. V gene TRBV9 combines with J gene TRBJ1-2; D is perhaps TRBD1 (6 bases). From germline, CDR1 is SGDLS and CDR2 YYNGEE. Trimming took 3 bases from V and 8 from J, leaving 20 bases between them. CDR3 length: 15 amino acids. CDR3 protein: CASSEGTTLRRGYTF. In DNA, the CDR3 is TGTGCCAGCAGCGAGGGGACAACCCTTCGTCGGGGCTACACCTTC. The whole variable domain, remainder taken from reference TRBV9 and TRBJ1-2, is DSGVTQTPKHLITATGQRVTLRCSPRSGDLSVYWYQQSLDQGLQFLIQYYNGEERAKGNILERFSAQQFPDLHSELNLSSLELGDSALYFCASSEGTTLRRGYTFGSGTRLTVV.

This clonotype was seen only a few times. CDR3 sequence reads: CASSLVPPAGYYNEQFF. The CDR3 nucleotides are TGTGCCAGCAGCTTAGTACCCCCAGCCGGATACTACAATGAGCAGTTCTTC. V and J are TRBV7-8 and TRBJ2-1; D gene ambiguous. The CDR3 spans 17 residues. CDR1 is SGHVS, CDR2 FQNEAQ, per germline. Trimming shortened V by 1 base and J by 3 bases, and 16 bases separated the two germline ends.

The chain is built from TRBV30 and TRBJ2-1; TRBD2 might be the D (6 bases). The V end was cut by 2 bases, the J end by 7 bases, with 21 bases between. Germline CDR1 reads GTSNPN; CDR2 reads SVGIG (reference sequence). The length of the CDR3 is 16 residues. The CDR3 loop is CAWSTGLAAGVNEQFF. The CDR3 DNA reads as TGTGCCTGGAGTACGGGGTTAGCGGCCGGGGTAAATGAGCAGTTCTTC. Variable domain in full (rest from reference TRBV30 and TRBJ2-1): SQTIHQWPATLVQPVGSPLSLECTVEGTSNPNLYWYRQAAGRGLQLLFYSVGIGQISSEVPQNLSASRPQDRQFILSSKKLLLSDSGFYLCAWSTGLAAGVNEQFFGPGTRLTVL.

This clonotype was detected ten times or more. The chain recombines TRBV12-5 with TRBJ1-5, with D possibly TRBD1 on 6 matching bases. Per germline, CDR1 LGHNT and CDR2 FRNRAP. The CDR3 loop spans 15 amino acids. Trimming pared 1 base from V and 2 bases from J, leaving 9 bases between. CDR3 region: CASGLDRVGNQPQHF. The CDR3 bases are TGTGCTAGTGGTTTGGACAGGGTAGGCAATCAGCCCCAGCATTTT.

This clonotype occurred many times. The chain links TRBV20-1 to TRBJ2-3; 9 bases are a match to TRBD1. CDR1 and CDR2 from the germline V gene are DFQATT and SNEGSKA (reference sequence). The junction had 7 bases not matched to a gene; V was cut back by 5 bases and J by 10 bases. The CDR3 is made up of 12 amino acids. The CDR3 DNA reads TGCAGTGCTCCGGGACAGGGAAGGGCGCAGTATTTT. It translates to CSAPGQGRAQYF.

This clonotype was observed many times. The chain links TRBV2 to TRBJ1-4, with 8 bases fitting TRBD1. CDR1 is SNHLY, CDR2 FYNNEI, per germline. V shed 6 bases, J shed 5 bases, and the junction held 11 bases outside the gene matches. The CDR3 has 16 amino acids. The CDR3 loop is CASRGMTGALNEKLFF. CDR3 nucleotides: TGTGCCAGCAGGGGGATGACAGGGGCGCTGAATGAAAAACTGTTTTTT.

This clonotype occurred a few times. The rearrangement uses TRBV20-1 and TRBJ1-5; TRBD1 is a possible D gene (6 bases). V was clipped by 5 bases and J by 0 bases, with 17 bases between them. The CDR3 has 16 amino acids. Germline-derived CDR1 and CDR2 are DFQATT and SNEGSKA (reference sequence). The CDR3 DNA sequence: TGCAGTGCTGGGGGGATCACAGGGAATAGCAATCAGCCCCAGCATTTT. Amino acid sequence: CSAGGITGNSNQPQHF.

This clonotype came up a few times. This rearrangement joins TRBV9 to TRBJ2-7; D not resolved. Germline CDR1 SGDLS, CDR2 YYNGEE. This CDR3 comprises 11 residues. V was clipped by 0 bases and J by 7 bases, with 5 bases between them. CDR3 bases: TGTGCCAGCAGCGTAGGGGAAGAGCAGTACTTC. Protein product: CASSVGEEQYF.

The chain recombines TRBV6-1 with TRBJ2-1, with 10 bases identical to TRBD2. Germline V gives CDR1 MNHNS, CDR2 SASEGT. Germline trimming cut 7 bases from V and 6 bases from J; bases unmatched to any gene: 6. The CDR3 is 14 residues long. The chain's CDR3 is CASILVAGGNEQFF. In nucleotides, the CDR3 is TGTGCCAGCATTCTTGTAGCGGGAGGCAATGAGCAGTTCTTC.

This clonotype came up many times. The chain couples TRBV6-2 or TRBV6-3 to TRBJ2-1; TRBD2 matches 9 bases. Germline trimming cut 7 bases from V and 5 bases from J; bases unmatched to any gene: 6. Germline V gene data show CDR1 as MNHEY and CDR2 as SVGEGT. This CDR3 spans 14 amino acids. Written as DNA, the CDR3 is TGTGCCAGCATGGGGACTAGCCCAAACAATGAGCAGTTCTTC. As protein: CASMGTSPNNEQFF.

This clonotype was found many times. V gene TRBV9 combines with J gene TRBJ2-1; possible D gene TRBD2, 5 bases. V dropped 0 bases and J dropped 7 bases, with 11 bases sitting between them. This CDR3 is built from 14 residues. Germline CDR1 and CDR2: SGDLS and YYNGEE. CDR3 amino acids: CASSVGTSANEQFF. The DNA for the CDR3 is TGTGCCAGCAGCGTAGGGACTTCCGCGAATGAGCAGTTCTTC.

This chain connects TRBV2 to TRBJ1-3; tentative D call: TRBD1 (5 bases). V was cut by 6 bases and J by 3 bases, with 18 bases left in between. This CDR3 is 16 amino acids long. Germline V gene sequence: CDR1 SNHLY, CDR2 FYNNEI. Here the CDR3 reads CASRGLGDVYGNTIYF. The CDR3 DNA reads TGTGCCAGCAGGGGCCTAGGGGACGTATATGGAAACACCATATATTTT.

The rearrangement links TRBV3-1 to TRBJ2-7; D not resolved. This CDR3 is built from 14 residues. CDR1 is LGHDT and CDR2 is YNNKEL in the germline V gene (reference sequence). The V end was cut by 1 base, the J end by 3 bases, with 10 bases between. CDR3 region: CASSQGRTSYEQYF. CDR3 coding DNA: TGTGCCAGCAGCCAAGGACGGACGAGCTACGAGCAGTACTTC.

V and J are TRBV12-5 and TRBJ2-1; D is possibly TRBD1 or TRBD2 (5 bases each). Germline CDR1 and CDR2: LGHNT and FRNRAP. V was pared by 0 bases and J by 4 bases, with 13 bases between. CDR3 length: 16 residues. In DNA, the CDR3 is TGTGCTAGTGGTTTGGTAAACGGGGCACCTTACAATGAGCAGTTCTTC. Protein sequence: CASGLVNGAPYNEQFF. The whole variable domain, filled in from reference TRBV12-5 and TRBJ2-1, reads DARVTQTPRHKVTEMGQEVTMRCQPILGHNTVFWYRQTMMQGLELLAYFRNRAPLDDSGMPKDRFSAEMPDATLATLKIQPSEPRDSAVYFCASGLVNGAPYNEQFFGPGTRLTVL.

This clonotype has a handful of counts. V and J are TRBV27 and TRBJ2-7; D may be TRBD1 (6 bases). Trimming shortened V by 2 bases and J by 9 bases, and 14 bases separated the two germline ends. This CDR3 is 13 amino acids long. Germline V gives CDR1 MNHEY, CDR2 SMNVEV (reference sequence). The chain's CDR3 is CASSLPGTPLQYF. The CDR3, as DNA: TGTGCCAGCAGTTTACCAGGGACACCCTTGCAGTACTTC.

This clonotype has at least ten counts. V is TRBV12-3 or TRBV12-4 and J is TRBJ2-1; no reliable D call. This CDR3 comprises 13 residues. Trimming removed 5 bases at V and 3 bases at J, with 8 bases between. CDR3 in amino acids: CASSPTIYNEQFF. Written as DNA, the CDR3 is TGTGCCAGCAGTCCTACTATCTACAATGAGCAGTTCTTC.

This clonotype has only a few counts. This chain connects TRBV10-3 to TRBJ2-7, with TRBD1 matching 7 bases. V shed 4 bases and J 2 bases; nucleotides not matched to a gene: 8. The CDR3 has 15 residues. CDR1 is ENHRY and CDR2 is SYGVKD in the germline V gene. CDR3 protein: CAISGGETGTYEQYF. The DNA of the CDR3 is TGTGCCATCAGTGGGGGCGAGACAGGGACCTACGAGCAGTACTTC.

The V gene is TRBV20-1, the J gene TRBJ2-7; D not certain. This CDR3 spans 15 amino acids. CDR1 and CDR2 (germline): DFQATT, SNEGSKA (reference sequence). Deletions cut 4 bases from V and 0 bases from J, with 16 bases between. CDR3 sequence: CSATTRPSSSYEQYF. The CDR3 nucleotides are TGCAGTGCTACAACCAGGCCGAGTTCCTCCTACGAGCAGTACTTC.

Many counts were recorded for this clonotype. The V and J genes are TRBV7-9 and TRBJ1-2; unclear D gene. CDR1 and CDR2 from the germline V gene are SEHNR and FQNEAQ (reference sequence). Trimming took off 4 bases at V and 2 bases at J, with 5 bases between the two ends. The CDR3 has 12 residues. The CDR3: CASSSNNYGYTF. The DNA for the CDR3 is TGTGCCAGCAGCTCCAACAACTATGGCTACACCTTC.

V gene TRBV6-2 or TRBV6-3 combines with J gene TRBJ2-1, with 11 positions matching TRBD2. The length of the CDR3 is 14 residues. Looked up from germline, CDR1 is MNHEY and CDR2 is SVGEGT. V trimming: 8 bases; J trimming: 5 bases; junction bases outside the gene matches: 5. CDR3 nucleotide sequence: TGTGCCAGCGTGGGACTAGCGGTGCACAATGAGCAGTTCTTC. Translated: CASVGLAVHNEQFF.

This clonotype turned up a few times. This sequence joins TRBV11-2 and TRBJ2-1; 11 bases map to TRBD2. From germline, CDR1 is SGHAT and CDR2 FQNNGV. The CDR3 consists of 15 residues. V trimming: 6 bases; J trimming: 9 bases; junction bases outside the gene matches: 10. The CDR3 sequence is CASRPGVAGGIEQFF. CDR3 coding DNA: TGTGCCAGCAGACCCGGGGTAGCGGGAGGGATTGAGCAGTTCTTC.

This clonotype was seen only a few times. The chain is built from TRBV6-2 or TRBV6-3 and TRBJ2-7, with D tentatively TRBD2 (6 bases). The CDR3 covers 17 residues. Deletions cut 0 bases from V and 3 bases from J, with 18 bases between. The germline CDR1 and CDR2 sequences are MNHEY and SVGEGT. The CDR3 here is CASSYSTNGGVLYEQYF. CDR3 sequence (DNA): TGTGCCAGCAGTTACTCGACCAACGGCGGGGTACTCTACGAGCAGTACTTC.